This T cell receptor beta chain is drawn from a study of blood T cells in healthy people across ages. Across the study: Template switching recovered approximately one barcoded beta molecule for every two T cells.

The study's findings and limits: Unsorted PBMCs ruled out conclusive naive versus antigen-experienced comparison. Both higher diversity and more naive CD4+ cells marked long-lived donors when set against aged donors.

Using a J-beta primer mix together with a sample-barcoded 5' primer, a second PCR was run for about 6 to 11 cycles. From the 5' RACE reads, TCRdb called clonotypes with MiXCR, one entry per CDR3 protein. The repertoire holds under 2 million distinct CDR3 sequences, with 34% as singletons. V lost 2 bases to trimming and J lost 10 bases; unmatched junction nucleotides: 10. The germline gives CDR1 SGHTA, CDR2 FQGNSA. This CDR3 region has 15 residues. This clonotype occurred many times. The antigen is unknown. The sequence came from a woman aged 25 to 39 in good health. The sequencing sample was made of blood. The V gene is TRBV7-2, the J gene TRBJ2-3; 9 bases match TRBD2. For the CDR3, the DNA is TGTGCCAGCAGCTTAAGCGGGACTAGCTACCAAGCGCAGTATTTT. Translated, it gives CASSLSGTSYQAQYF.